This entry lists 27 T cell receptor beta chains sequenced from one sample in a study of Ad26.COV2.S vaccination and SARS-CoV-2 variants listed by TCRdb under 2021. Read against the paper, the sample's treatment or condition label means: around 19 received Ad26.COV2.S at low or high dose, single or two shots; about 5 received placebo; per-sample allocation not given. Repertoires of vaccine and placebo recipients were sequenced from samples taken on day 63 after the first injection. Library prep was done by the immunoSEQ multiplex PCR assay. TCRdb provides this immuneACCESS table in a form limited to in-frame rearrangements. Some clones are lacking; in checked studies, under half of them reflect an unresolved V gene, and why the rest are absent is not known. The sample table contains about 350,000 clones; only one count was recorded for about 85% of them. Of the sample, 2.5% to 3.5% is held by the ten largest clones.

The sample consisted of peripheral blood, taken in a trial of Ad26.COV2.S vaccine versus placebo. The receptors were sampled from a person aged 18 to 65 who received the Ad26.COV2.S COVID-19 vaccine or a placebo.

CDR3 amino acids: CASSEVVAVNEKLFF. Here the CDR3 DNA reads TGTGCCAGCAGTGAAGTAGTGGCAGTTAATGAAAAACTGTTTTTT. The chain carries TRBV6-1 and TRBJ1-4; D not resolved. Trimming cost V 1 base and J 4 bases, with 10 bases left between them. CDR1 is MNHNS, CDR2 SASEGT, per germline. This CDR3 spans 15 amino acids.

The V call is TRBV13, the J call TRBJ2-3; weak D call: TRBD2 (6 bases). The ends were cut back, 5 bases at V and 8 bases at J, with 26 bases in the middle. Germline assignment: CDR1 PRHDT and CDR2 FYEKMQ (reference sequence). This CDR3 has 17 residues. DNA for the CDR3: TGTGCCAGCAGCCCGTACCGGGACTCAGGTCTCGGAGGTACGCAGTATTTT. This translates into CASSPYRDSGLGGTQYF. Filled out from reference TRBV13 and TRBJ2-3, the complete variable domain reads AAGVIQSPRHLIKEKRETATLKCYPIPRHDTVYWYQQGPGQDPQFLISFYEKMQSDKGSIPDRFSAQQFSDYHSELNMSSLELGDSALYFCASSPYRDSGLGGTQYFGPGTRLTVL.

V usage is TRBV6-5 and J usage is TRBJ2-5; possibly TRBD2 for D (6 bases). Germline V CDR1 and CDR2: MNHEY, SVGAGI. Trimming removed 7 bases at V and 2 bases at J, with 14 bases between. CDR3 length equals 14 residues. CDR3 residues: CASTIPGGQETQYF. CDR3 DNA sequence: TGTGCCAGCACCATTCCCGGGGGTCAAGAGACCCAGTACTTC.

V is TRBV5-1 and J is TRBJ2-5; 10 bases fit TRBD2. CDR1 is SGHRS, CDR2 YFSETQ, per germline. J lost 4 bases, V lost 0 bases, and 0 bases had no gene match. This CDR3 has 14 amino acids. CDR3 protein: CASSLASGGETQYF. The CDR3 DNA sequence: TGCGCCAGCAGCTTGGCTAGCGGGGGAGAGACCCAGTACTTC.

The chain has TRBV5-6 and TRBJ2-7; D is possibly TRBD1 (6 bases). V was trimmed by 3 bases and J by 4 bases, leaving 14 bases between them. The CDR3 has 14 amino acids. Germline-derived CDR1 and CDR2 are SGHDT and YYEEEE. The CDR3 DNA reads as TGTGCCAGCAGCTGGCCCGGGACAAATTACGAGCAGTACTTC. Translating gives CASSWPGTNYEQYF.

V is TRBV14 and J is TRBJ2-1; possible D gene TRBD1, 6 bases. Germline V gives CDR1 SGHDN, CDR2 FVKESK. This CDR3 has 13 residues. V gave up 5 bases and J gave up 6 bases, with 11 bases separating them. CDR3 residues: CASSSTGFNEQFF. In DNA form, the CDR3 reads TGTGCCAGCAGCAGTACAGGGTTCAATGAGCAGTTCTTC.

J is TRBJ1-5 and V is TRBV15; a possible D gene is TRBD1 (5 bases). The ends were cut back, 5 bases at V and 1 base at J, with 15 bases in the middle. The CDR3 length is 16 residues. Germline assignment: CDR1 LNHNV and CDR2 YYDKDF (reference sequence). The CDR3 reads CATSYDQGASNQPQHF. CDR3 sequence (DNA): TGTGCCACCAGCTACGATCAGGGAGCGAGCAATCAGCCCCAGCATTTT.

The chain recombines TRBV18 with TRBJ2-3; TRBD2 matches 12 bases. The CDR3 length is 19 residues. CDR1 is KGHSH, CDR2 LQKENI, per germline. Trimming at V came to 1 base and at J to 1 base, leaving 9 bases not matched to a gene. CDR3 DNA: TGTGCCAGCTCACCACTGTCTAAACTAGCGGGAGGCCGCACAGATACGCAGTATTTT. Translated: CASSPLSKLAGGRTDTQYF.

As to this clone: Additional DNA sequences in this sample encode the identical CDR3. The chain joins TRBV9 to TRBJ1-2; D may be TRBD1 (5 bases). Germline V CDR1 and CDR2: SGDLS, YYNGEE. The CDR3 is 13 residues long. V lost 2 bases and J 2 bases, leaving 7 bases between the germline ends. As DNA, the CDR3 is TGTGCCAGCAGCGTGGACACGAACTATGGCTACACCTTC. The encoded protein is CASSVDTNYGYTF. Full variable domain (rest looked up from reference TRBV9 and TRBJ1-2): DSGVTQTPKHLITATGQRVTLRCSPRSGDLSVYWYQQSLDQGLQFLIQYYNGEERAKGNILERFSAQQFPDLHSELNLSSLELGDSALYFCASSVDTNYGYTFGSGTRLTVV.

The V and J genes are TRBV5-1 and TRBJ1-1; D possibly corresponds to TRBD1 (5 bases). Trimming cost V 1 base and J 2 bases, with 6 bases left between them. The CDR3 covers 13 residues. CDR1 and CDR2 (germline): SGHRS, YFSETQ. The CDR3 sequence is CASSLRGNTEAFF. Here the CDR3 DNA reads TGCGCCAGCAGCTTGAGGGGAAACACTGAAGCTTTCTTT.

This clone was seen only a few times. The chain combines TRBV6-5 with TRBJ2-2, with 11 bases matching TRBD2. CDR3 size: 13 residues. The germline V gene encodes CDR1 MNHEY and CDR2 SVGAGI. The V gene end was trimmed by 7 bases and the J gene end by 11 bases; junction bases not matched to a gene: 6. In DNA, the CDR3 is TGTGCCAGCAAAATAGCGGGGGGGCGAGAGCTGTTTTTT. Translating it yields CASKIAGGRELFF.

The chain uses TRBV9 and TRBJ1-2; D not certain. Trimming took off 0 bases at V and 4 bases at J, with 10 bases between the two ends. This CDR3 spans 14 amino acids. Per germline, CDR1 SGDLS and CDR2 YYNGEE. Here the CDR3 reads CASSVVSSSYGYTF. CDR3 DNA sequence: TGTGCCAGCAGCGTAGTTTCGTCCAGCTATGGCTACACCTTC.

In regard to this clone: Other DNA sequences in this specimen translate into the identical CDR3. This chain uses TRBV10-3 with TRBJ2-7, with 7 bases matching TRBD2. CDR3 size: 15 residues. Losses at the gene ends were 3 bases for V and 2 bases for J; bases not matched to a gene: 7. Per the germline V gene, CDR1 is ENHRY and CDR2 is SYGVKD. CDR3 sequence: CAISDSPSGAYEQYF. CDR3 DNA sequence: TGTGCCATCAGTGACTCCCCTAGCGGTGCCTACGAGCAGTACTTC.

This clone has just a few counts. The chain couples TRBV3-1 (or the pseudogene TRBV3-2) to TRBJ2-1, with 9 bases matching TRBD2. There are 17 residues in the CDR3. Per germline, CDR1 LGHDT and CDR2 YNNKEL (reference sequence). Trimming at V came to 2 bases and at J to 6 bases, leaving 11 bases not matched to a gene. The CDR3 coding sequence is TGTGCCAGCAGCCAACTTTCTAGCGGGACGGTAGGCAATGAGCAGTTCTTC. Its translation is CASSQLSSGTVGNEQFF.

The chain is built from TRBV5-1 and TRBJ2-1; TRBD1 matches 11 bases. This CDR3 spans 17 amino acids. Unmatched junction bases numbered 6, after V lost 4 bases and J lost 0 bases. CDR1 is SGHRS, CDR2 YFSETQ, per germline. The CDR3 region has the DNA TGCGCCAGCAGCGGACAGGGGGCCCTTAGCTCCTACAATGAGCAGTTCTTC. Residues: CASSGQGALSSYNEQFF.

This clone was picked up a small number of times. V is TRBV5-1 and J is TRBJ2-7; 10 bases line up with TRBD2. The CDR3 covers 19 residues. The germline gives CDR1 SGHRS, CDR2 YFSETQ. V lost 1 base and J lost 1; bases outside the gene matches: 14. This chain's CDR3 is CASSLSLAGALSPSYEQYF. For the CDR3, the DNA is TGCGCCAGCAGCTTGTCCCTAGCGGGAGCTTTATCCCCGTCCTACGAGCAGTACTTC. Supplemented by reference TRBV5-1 and TRBJ2-7, the full variable domain reads KAGVTQTPRYLIKTRGQQVTLSCSPISGHRSVSWYQQTPGQGLQFLFEYFSETQRNKGNFPGRFSGRQFSNSRSEMNVSTLELGDSALYLCASSLSLAGALSPSYEQYFGPGTRLTVT.

The chain uses TRBV2 and TRBJ2-1, with 12 nucleotides matching TRBD1. CDR1 SNHLY and CDR2 FYNNEI come from the germline V gene. V was clipped by 6 bases and J by 14 bases; unmatched bases: 14. The CDR3 runs to 15 residues. CDR3 sequence: CASSRDRGRSSSEFF. CDR3 in DNA: TGTGCCAGCAGCCGGGACAGGGGGCGGAGTAGTTCTGAGTTCTTC.

The chain combines TRBV11-3 with TRBJ2-2; perhaps TRBD2 as D (5 bases). The CDR3 sequence is 14 residues long. Germline V gene lookup returns CDR1 SGHNT and CDR2 YENEEA. Trimming cost V 6 bases and J 2 bases, with 10 bases left between them. CDR3 sequence (DNA): TGTGCCAGCAGGGTACGGGGAAACACCGGGGAGCTGTTTTTT. It specifies CASRVRGNTGELFF.

The V call is TRBV3-1 (or the pseudogene TRBV3-2), the J call TRBJ2-1; maybe TRBD2 (6 bases). The CDR3 has 16 residues. V was pared by 5 bases and J by 4 bases, with 18 bases between. The germline CDR1 and CDR2 sequences are LGHDT and YNNKEL (reference sequence). The CDR3, as DNA: TGTGCCAGCAGCGGCCCGTCGAGGGGAGGATACAATGAGCAGTTCTTC. Translation: CASSGPSRGGYNEQFF.

This chain uses TRBV2 with TRBJ2-2; D gene ambiguous. Trimming removed 3 bases from V and 1 base from J, with 6 bases in between. The CDR3 spans 14 residues. CDR1 SNHLY and CDR2 FYNNEI come from the germline V gene. CDR3 protein: CASSEPGNTGELFF. CDR3 nucleotides: TGTGCCAGCAGTGAGCCAGGGAACACCGGGGAGCTGTTTTTT.

This chain connects TRBV2 to TRBJ1-4; tentatively, D is TRBD1 (6 bases). The CDR3 is 12 residues long. Germline V gene data show CDR1 as SNHLY and CDR2 as FYNNEI. The V and J ends lost 7 bases and 8 bases respectively, with 11 bases between them. CDR3 bases: TGTGCCAGCATAACGACAGGCGAAAAACTGTTTTTT. Translated, it gives CASITTGEKLFF.

J is TRBJ1-5 and V is TRBV19; maybe TRBD1 (5 bases). Germline CDR1 is LNHDA and CDR2 is SQIVND (reference sequence). This CDR3 region has 15 residues. V shed 6 bases and J shed 2 bases, with 14 bases lying between them. CDR3 protein: CASSPGGGGNQPQHF. The DNA for the CDR3 is TGTGCCAGTAGCCCGGGGGGAGGAGGCAATCAGCCCCAGCATTTT. Full variable domain (rest looked up from reference TRBV19 and TRBJ1-5): DGGITQSPKYLFRKEGQNVTLSCEQNLNHDAMYWYRQDPGQGLRLIYYSQIVNDFQKGDIAEGYSVSREKKESFPLTVTSAQKNPTAFYLCASSPGGGGNQPQHFGDGTRLSIL.

The table lists this clone with a count of one. The chain combines TRBV5-4 with TRBJ1-6; no definite D call. The CDR3 sequence is 13 residues long. Germline V gives CDR1 SGHNT, CDR2 YYREEE (reference sequence). Trimming shortened V by 0 bases and J by 10 bases, and 8 bases separated the two germline ends. The CDR3 protein is CASSLEIGSPLHF. CDR3 sequence (DNA): TGTGCCAGCAGCTTGGAGATTGGGTCACCCCTCCACTTT.

This chain connects TRBV2 to TRBJ2-3, with no clear D. Trimming removed 1 base from V and 7 bases from J, with 12 bases in between. The CDR3 contains 14 residues. Per the germline V gene, CDR1 is SNHLY and CDR2 is FYNNEI. Here the CDR3 DNA reads TGTGCCAGCAGTGAAGAGCTTTTGTTACATACGCAGTATTTT. It codes for CASSEELLLHTQYF. Complete variable domain (other parts from reference TRBV2 and TRBJ2-3): EPEVTQTPSHQVTQMGQEVILRCVPISNHLYFYWYRQILGQKVEFLVSFYNNEISEKSEIFDDQFSVERPDGSNFTLKIRSTKLEDSAMYFCASSEELLLHTQYFGPGTRLTVL.

This chain uses TRBV4-1 with TRBJ2-1; 12 bases line up with TRBD2. V shed 4 bases, J shed 0 bases, and the junction held 7 bases outside the gene matches. The CDR3 sequence is 18 residues long. In germline, CDR1 is MGHRA, CDR2 YSYEKL. The CDR3 protein is CASSRGLAGGSSYNEQFF. The CDR3 region has the DNA TGCGCCAGCAGCCGTGGCCTAGCGGGAGGGAGCTCCTACAATGAGCAGTTCTTC.

This chain joins TRBV19 and TRBJ2-1; TRBD2 agrees at 10 bases. The CDR3 sequence is 15 residues long. The V gene end was trimmed by 4 bases and the J gene end by 3 bases; junction bases not matched to a gene: 3. The V gene's germline CDR1 is LNHDA and CDR2 SQIVND (reference sequence). CDR3 amino acids: CASSREREGYNEQFF. The CDR3 region has the DNA TGTGCCAGTAGTAGAGAGCGGGAGGGCTACAATGAGCAGTTCTTC.

For the CDR3, the DNA is TGTGCCAGCAGCTTAGCGATGGGAAACACCGGGGAGCTGTTTTTT. This gives the protein CASSLAMGNTGELFF. V usage is TRBV7-6 and J usage is TRBJ2-2, with D unresolved. Germline V gene data show CDR1 as SGHVS and CDR2 as FNYEAQ. The CDR3 runs 15 residues. V lost 0 bases and J 2 bases, leaving 7 bases between the germline ends.